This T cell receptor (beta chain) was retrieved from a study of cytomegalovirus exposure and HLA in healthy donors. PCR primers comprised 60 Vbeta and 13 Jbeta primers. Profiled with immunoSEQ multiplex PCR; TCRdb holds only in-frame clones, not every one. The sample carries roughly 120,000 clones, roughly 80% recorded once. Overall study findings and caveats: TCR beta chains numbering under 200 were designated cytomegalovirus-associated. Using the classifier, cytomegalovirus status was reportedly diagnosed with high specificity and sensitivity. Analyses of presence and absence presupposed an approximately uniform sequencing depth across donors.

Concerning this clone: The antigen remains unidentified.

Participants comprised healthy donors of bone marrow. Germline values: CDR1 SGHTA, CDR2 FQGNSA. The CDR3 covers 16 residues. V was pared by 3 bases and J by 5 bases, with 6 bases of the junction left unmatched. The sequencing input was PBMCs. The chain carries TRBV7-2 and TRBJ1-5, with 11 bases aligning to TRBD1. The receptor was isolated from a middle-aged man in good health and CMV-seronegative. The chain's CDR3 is CASSLTGTGGYQPQHF. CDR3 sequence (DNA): TGTGCCAGCAGCTTGACAGGGACAGGGGGGTATCAGCCCCAGCATTTT. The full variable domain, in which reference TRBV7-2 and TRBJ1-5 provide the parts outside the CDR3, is GAGVSQSPSNKVTEKGKDVELRCDPISGHTALYWYRQSLGQGLEFLIYFQGNSAPDKSGLPSDRFSAERTGGSVSTLTIQRTQQEDSAVYLCASSLTGTGGYQPQHFGDGTRLSIL.